The sequence of this T cell receptor (beta chain) was determined in a study of shared clonotypes between healthy human individuals. This CDR3 has 15 amino acids. Germline CDR1 reads KGHSH; CDR2 reads LQKENI. The V end was cut by 0 bases, the J end by 0 bases, with 7 bases between. The table came from immunoSEQ multiplex PCR; TCRdb's copy has only in-frame clones and leaves some out. The sample lists some 2 million clones, roughly 94% occurring once. With regard to this clone: This same CDR3 is encoded by further DNA sequences in the sample.

Material: naive CD4+ T cells sorted from blood. As to subset: CD45RA+ positively selected. This receptor was obtained from a man in his late teens or twenties in good health. The V gene is TRBV18, the J gene TRBJ2-3; D assignment may be TRBD1 or TRBD2 (5 bases each). CDR3 sequence reads: CASSPPGTSTDTQYF. CDR3 nucleotides: TGTGCCAGCTCACCACCGGGGACGAGCACAGATACGCAGTATTTT.